What follows are 28 T cell receptor beta chains derived from one specimen sequenced in a study of cytomegalovirus exposure and HLA in healthy donors. This PCR relied on a set of 60 Vbeta primers and 13 Jbeta primers. Assay used: immunoSEQ multiplex PCR; TCRdb lists only in-frame clones, some missing. The table includes approximately 150,000 clones, just over 75% detected once. Sequencing was done on a sample of PBMCs. The receptors come from a man aged 35 to 55 in good health and CMV-seronegative.

The chain has TRBV25-1 and TRBJ2-5; TRBD2 aligns across 11 bases. J was trimmed by 5 bases and V by 5 bases; bases with no gene match: 4. The V gene's germline CDR1 is MGHDK and CDR2 SYGVNS. This CDR3 has 14 amino acids. DNA of the CDR3: TGTGCCAGCAGTCATCGGACTAGCGGGGAGACCCAGTACTTC. It encodes CASSHRTSGETQYF.

The chain combines TRBV19 with TRBJ1-2, with a weak D call TRBD1 (6 bases). CDR3 length equals 13 residues. V dropped 7 bases and J dropped 7 bases, with 16 bases sitting between them. Germline lookup yields CDR1 LNHDA and CDR2 SQIVND (reference sequence). As DNA, the CDR3 is TGTGCCAGTAATGGGCACAGGGAAGCTGGCTACACCTTC. Its protein product is CASNGHREAGYTF.

V is TRBV4-2 and J is TRBJ2-1; TRBD2 aligns across 9 bases. From germline, CDR1 is LGHNA and CDR2 YNFKEQ. V trimming: 3 bases; J trimming: 4 bases; junction bases outside the gene matches: 7. CDR3 length: 16 residues. The CDR3 region has the DNA TGTGCCAGCAGCCAGGGAACTAGCGGGCTGTACAATGAGCAGTTCTTC. Its protein product is CASSQGTSGLYNEQFF.

This clone was picked up a small number of times. This sequence joins TRBV19 and TRBJ2-1; 8 positions agree with TRBD2. The germline V gene encodes CDR1 LNHDA and CDR2 SQIVND (reference sequence). The CDR3 consists of 16 residues. V shed 1 base and J 7 bases; nucleotides not matched to a gene: 9. CDR3 sequence: CASSIGRAGVGNEQFF. The CDR3 coding sequence is TGTGCCAGTAGTATAGGGCGAGCGGGAGTCGGGAATGAGCAGTTCTTC.

This sequence joins TRBV5-1 and TRBJ2-1; the match to TRBD2 covers 11 bases. CDR1 and CDR2 (germline): SGHRS, YFSETQ. The CDR3 is made up of 17 amino acids. Trimming cost V 5 bases and J 0 bases; bases outside gene matches: 7. The CDR3 DNA reads as TGCGCCAGCAGTCCCGGACTAGCGGGCATCTCCTACAATGAGCAGTTCTTC. Amino acid sequence: CASSPGLAGISYNEQFF.

V and J are TRBV5-6 and TRBJ1-2; no firm D call. The germline V gene encodes CDR1 SGHDT and CDR2 YYEEEE. The ends were cut back, 2 bases at V and 4 bases at J, with 6 bases in the middle. This CDR3 is 12 amino acids long. The CDR3 reads CASSFSPYGYTF. As DNA, the CDR3 is TGTGCCAGCAGCTTTAGTCCCTATGGCTACACCTTC.

The V and J genes are TRBV5-1 and TRBJ1-1; D remains ambiguous. Germline values: CDR1 SGHRS, CDR2 YFSETQ. Trimming took off 2 bases at V and 6 bases at J, with 14 bases between the two ends. CDR3 length: 14 residues. DNA for the CDR3: TGCGCCAGCAGCTTAATAAACCACGGGTCTGAAGCTTTCTTT. Amino acid sequence: CASSLINHGSEAFF.

This chain uses TRBV10-3 with TRBJ1-2, with D hard to call. There are 15 residues in the CDR3. The germline V and J ends were trimmed by 0 bases and 3 bases, with 11 bases remaining between them. The germline V gene encodes CDR1 ENHRY and CDR2 SYGVKD. The CDR3 DNA reads as TGTGCCATCAGTGAGTCAACATTGGCCGACTATGGCTACACCTTC. As protein: CAISESTLADYGYTF.

The chain has TRBV11-2 and TRBJ2-7; 7 bases align to TRBD1. Germline CDR1 reads SGHAT; CDR2 reads FQNNGV. The CDR3 spans 14 residues. J gave up 5 bases and V 7 bases, and 11 bases lay outside the gene matches. CDR3 amino acids: CASTWARGSNEQYF. The CDR3 DNA reads as TGTGCCAGCACCTGGGCCAGGGGGTCCAACGAGCAGTACTTC.

The rearrangement joins TRBV6-1 to TRBJ1-1; 7 bases are shared with TRBD1. Trimming took 3 bases from V and 4 from J; bases not matched to a gene: 11. Per the germline V gene, CDR1 is MNHNS and CDR2 is SASEGT. This CDR3 has 16 residues. In nucleotides, the CDR3 is TGTGCCAGCAGTGATGGGGAACAGGGGAAACTCACTGAAGCTTTCTTT. As protein: CASSDGEQGKLTEAFF.

In DNA form, the CDR3 reads TGTGCCAGCGGTATGGCCATAGCCAAAAACATTCAGTACTTC. Translating gives CASGMAIAKNIQYF. The chain couples TRBV2 to TRBJ2-4; no clear D. From germline, CDR1 is SNHLY and CDR2 FYNNEI. The CDR3 loop spans 14 amino acids. V dropped 8 bases and J dropped 0 bases, with 11 bases sitting between them.

This clone was detected once. The rearrangement uses TRBV2 and TRBJ1-2, with D unclear. This CDR3 has 16 residues. V lost 4 bases and J 6 bases, leaving 21 bases between the germline ends. Germline CDR1 reads SNHLY; CDR2 reads FYNNEI. The CDR3: CASSVMFGVPADGYTF. CDR3 sequence (DNA): TGTGCCAGCAGTGTTATGTTCGGAGTCCCGGCGGATGGCTACACCTTC.

This clone was detected only once. CDR3 residues: CASVVVPGGYTF. DNA for the CDR3: TGTGCCAGCGTCGTCGTTCCAGGGGGCTACACCTTC. The rearrangement uses TRBV19 and TRBJ1-2; possible D gene TRBD1, 5 bases. The germline V gene has CDR1 LNHDA and CDR2 SQIVND (reference sequence). V lost 9 bases and J lost 8, with 16 bases in between. This CDR3 is 12 amino acids long.

The V call is TRBV19, the J call TRBJ2-7; 7 bases match TRBD2. Germline V gene lookup returns CDR1 LNHDA and CDR2 SQIVND (reference sequence). The V and J ends lost 3 bases and 3 bases, in that order; junction bases with no gene match: 2. The CDR3 is 13 amino acids. The CDR3 DNA is TGTGCCAGTAGTATCGGGGGGAACTACGAGCAGTACGTC. Protein: CASSIGGNYEQYV.

This chain links TRBV7-2 with TRBJ2-1, with a tentative D call TRBD2 (7 bases). The CDR3 extends over 15 amino acids. V was clipped by 6 bases and J by 2 bases, with 14 bases between them. Germline CDR1 SGHTA, CDR2 FQGNSA. CDR3 protein: CASSPSGTPYNEQFF. The CDR3 DNA is TGTGCCAGCAGTCCCAGCGGGACACCCTACAATGAGCAGTTCTTC.

This chain joins TRBV10-3 and TRBJ2-3; D is perhaps TRBD1 (6 bases). V was cut by 0 bases and J by 2 bases, with 12 bases left in between. The CDR3 sequence is 16 residues long. CDR1 and CDR2 (germline): ENHRY, SYGVKD. The CDR3 is CAISESNGGLTDTQYF. CDR3 nucleotide sequence: TGTGCCATCAGTGAGTCGAATGGGGGCCTCACAGATACGCAGTATTTT.

This rearrangement joins TRBV7-7 to TRBJ2-3, with TRBD2 matching over 10 bases. The CDR3 consists of 15 residues. Germline V gives CDR1 SSHAT, CDR2 FNYEAQ (reference sequence). Trimming at V came to 1 base and at J to 6 bases, leaving 4 bases not matched to a gene. In DNA, the CDR3 is TGTGCCAGCAGCTTAGAGCGGGAGGGATGGGATACGCAGTATTTT. As protein: CASSLEREGWDTQYF.

The chain combines TRBV18 with TRBJ1-3, with 7 positions matching TRBD1. The germline V gene encodes CDR1 KGHSH and CDR2 LQKENI. There are 16 residues in the CDR3. The J segment lost 1 base and the V segment lost 6 bases, leaving 9 bases of the junction unmatched. CDR3 residues: CASSPWGQLSGNTIYF. The CDR3 DNA reads TGTGCCAGCTCTCCATGGGGACAGTTGTCTGGAAACACCATATATTTT.

This clone was picked up a small number of times. The genes are TRBV2 and TRBJ2-5; 9 bases are a match to TRBD1. Germline V gene data show CDR1 as SNHLY and CDR2 as FYNNEI. CDR3 length: 15 amino acids. The trim removed 7 bases at V and 6 bases at J, leaving 12 bases unmatched. This chain's CDR3 is CASNYRGRIVKTQYF. CDR3 in DNA: TGTGCCAGCAATTACAGGGGGCGCATTGTAAAGACCCAGTACTTC.

The chain recombines TRBV19 with TRBJ2-3; 13 bases match TRBD2. The junction had 3 bases not matched to a gene; V was cut back by 8 bases and J by 7 bases. Germline V lookup: CDR1 LNHDA, CDR2 SQIVND (reference sequence). This CDR3 has 13 residues. The CDR3 region is CASRTSGSNTQYF. The CDR3 DNA is TGTGCCAGTCGGACTAGCGGGAGTAATACGCAGTATTTT.

This clone appeared once. One end of the junction does not line up with germline, which may come from a read error. This chain connects TRBV19 to TRBJ2-3; D uncertain. This CDR3 is built from 12 residues. The germline V gene has CDR1 LNHDA and CDR2 SQIVND (reference sequence). CDR3 in amino acids: CASSMGTDAQYF. As DNA, the CDR3 is TGTGCCAGTAGTATGGGCACAGATGCGCAGTATTTT. The whole variable domain, filled in from reference TRBV19 and TRBJ2-3, reads DGGITQSPKYLFRKEGQNVTLSCEQNLNHDAMYWYRQDPGQGLRLIYYSQIVNDFQKGDIAEGYSVSREKKESFPLTVTSAQKNPTAFYLCASSMGTDAQYFGPGTRLTVL.

The rearrangement links TRBV15 to TRBJ1-1; possible D gene TRBD1, 6 bases. Germline CDR1 reads LNHNV; CDR2 reads YYDKDF (reference sequence). CDR3 length: 12 amino acids. V was cut by 5 bases and J by 10 bases, with 14 bases left in between. The chain's CDR3 is CATSGGRGVAFF. CDR3 nucleotide sequence: TGTGCCACCAGCGGCGGCAGGGGTGTAGCTTTCTTT.

This clone was detected only once. A read error may produce the germline difference seen at one junction end. This chain uses TRBV6-1 with TRBJ2-2; a weak D match, TRBD2 (6 bases). Germline CDR1 is MNHNS and CDR2 is SASEGT. The CDR3 runs to 14 residues. The CDR3 is CASSERENIGELFF. In DNA, the CDR3 is TGTGCCAGCAGTGAACGGGAGAACATCGGGGAGCTGTTTTTT.

This chain uses TRBV11-1 with TRBJ2-3; TRBD2 matches 7 bases. Germline loops: CDR1 SGHAT, CDR2 FQDESV (reference sequence). V was clipped by 5 bases and J by 2 bases; unmatched bases: 19. CDR3 length: 19 residues. CDR3 protein: CASSANGDTGGGFTDTQYF. The CDR3 nucleotides read TGTGCCAGCAGCGCTAACGGGGATACTGGCGGGGGATTCACAGATACGCAGTATTTT.

The chain employs TRBV4-1 and TRBJ2-1; TRBD2 matches at 8 bases. CDR1 and CDR2 from the germline V gene are MGHRA and YSYEKL. There are 19 residues in the CDR3. V was clipped by 0 bases and J by 2 bases; unmatched bases: 12. CDR3 nucleotide sequence: TGCGCCAGCAGCCAAGATCTTGGTAGCGGGACTAACCCCTACAATGAGCAGTTCTTC. Translating it yields CASSQDLGSGTNPYNEQFF.

The chain carries TRBV2 and TRBJ2-3; 8 positions match TRBD2. CDR3 length: 13 amino acids. Germline CDR1 SNHLY, CDR2 FYNNEI. V gave up 7 bases and J gave up 6 bases; unmatched junction bases: 6. The CDR3 coding sequence is TGTGCCAGCATCAGCGGGAGTTGGGATACGCAGTATTTT. This encodes CASISGSWDTQYF.

The chain combines TRBV14 with TRBJ2-3; possible D gene TRBD1, 5 bases. V gave up 4 bases and J gave up 1 base, with 12 bases separating them. The V gene's germline CDR1 is SGHDN and CDR2 FVKESK. The CDR3 length is 15 residues. DNA for the CDR3: TGTGCCAGCAGCCCTTGGGGCAGGGGCACAGATACGCAGTATTTT. It encodes CASSPWGRGTDTQYF.

Note on this clone: Other DNA sequences in this specimen translate into the identical CDR3. The chain recombines TRBV18 with TRBJ1-5; 7 bases match TRBD1. Looked up from germline, CDR1 is KGHSH and CDR2 is LQKENI. The CDR3 consists of 13 residues. Trimming at V came to 3 bases and at J to 7 bases, leaving 3 bases not matched to a gene. CDR3 sequence: CASSPDRDQPQHF. The CDR3 DNA follows: TGTGCCAGCTCACCCGACAGGGACCAGCCCCAGCATTTT.